The T cell receptor beta chain described here comes from a study of technical replicates of blood from several donors. With 8 bases removed from V and 2 bases from J, the gap between germline ends came to 23 bases. CDR3 size: 17 residues. The germline CDR1 and CDR2 sequences are SGHVS and FQNEAQ. Sequencing was performed with immunoSEQ multiplex PCR; in TCRdb, only in-frame clones are kept and a portion is missing. The table shows roughly 57,000 clones, with 90% to 95% occurring only once. The material sequenced was PBMCs. The chain combines TRBV7-8 with TRBJ2-3; D might be TRBD1 (5 bases). This receptor was identified in a human donor in good health. Some clones in this sample may be carry-over from other donors' samples. CDR3 in DNA: TGTGCCAGCGCTAGTGGTTTGAGGACACCCACCACAGATACGCAGTATTTT. Encoded protein: CASASGLRTPTTDTQYF. Looking up the rest from reference TRBV7-8 and TRBJ2-3 gives the full variable domain: GAGVSQSPRYKVAKRGQDVALRCDPISGHVSLFWYQQALGQGPEFLTYFQNEAQLDKSGLPSDRFFAERPEGSVSTLKIQRTQQEDSAVYLCASASGLRTPTTDTQYFGPGTRLTVL.